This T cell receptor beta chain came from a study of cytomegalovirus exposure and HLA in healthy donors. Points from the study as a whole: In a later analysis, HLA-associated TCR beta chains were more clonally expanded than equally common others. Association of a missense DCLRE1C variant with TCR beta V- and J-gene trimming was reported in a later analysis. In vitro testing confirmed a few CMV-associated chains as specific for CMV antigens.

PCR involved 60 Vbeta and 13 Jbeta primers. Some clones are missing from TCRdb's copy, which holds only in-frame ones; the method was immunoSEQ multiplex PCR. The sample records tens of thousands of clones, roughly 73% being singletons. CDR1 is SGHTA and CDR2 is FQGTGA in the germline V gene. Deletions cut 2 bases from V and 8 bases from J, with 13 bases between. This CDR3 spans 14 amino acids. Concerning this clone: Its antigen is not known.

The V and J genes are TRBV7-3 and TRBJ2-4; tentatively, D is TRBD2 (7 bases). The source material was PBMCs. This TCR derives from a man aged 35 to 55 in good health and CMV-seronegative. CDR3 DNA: TGTGCCAGCAGCTTACTAGGGGGAGGGGACATTCAGTACTTC. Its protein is CASSLLGGGDIQYF.